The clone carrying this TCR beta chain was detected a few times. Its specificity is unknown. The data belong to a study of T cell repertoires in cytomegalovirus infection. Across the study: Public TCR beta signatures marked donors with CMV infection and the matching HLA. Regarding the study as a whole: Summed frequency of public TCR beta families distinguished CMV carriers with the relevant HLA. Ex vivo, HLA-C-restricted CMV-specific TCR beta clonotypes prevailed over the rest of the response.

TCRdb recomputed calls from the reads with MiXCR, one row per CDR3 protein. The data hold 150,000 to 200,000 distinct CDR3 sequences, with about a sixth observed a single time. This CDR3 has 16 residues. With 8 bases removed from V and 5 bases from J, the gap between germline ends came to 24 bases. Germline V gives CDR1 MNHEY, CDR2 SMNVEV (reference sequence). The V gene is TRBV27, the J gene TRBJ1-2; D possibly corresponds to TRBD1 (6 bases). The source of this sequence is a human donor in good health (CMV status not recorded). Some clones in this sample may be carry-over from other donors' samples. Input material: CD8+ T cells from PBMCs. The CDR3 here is CASSPSTTGLRYGYTF. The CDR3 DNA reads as TGTGCCAGCTCCCCTTCGACTACAGGGTTGCGGTATGGCTACACCTTC.